This entry lists 31 T cell receptor beta chains sequenced from one sample in a study of identifying expanded T cells in peripheral blood. The repertoire was sequenced with immunoSEQ multiplex PCR; TCRdb's copy has only in-frame clones and lacks some. The sample has about 78,000 clones; approximately 84% are singletons. Sequenced: blood. These receptors were collected from a person aged 18 to 75 in good health.

The J gene is TRBJ2-7, the V gene TRBV18, with D possibly being TRBD1 (5 bases). CDR1 is KGHSH, CDR2 LQKENI, per germline. There are 14 residues in the CDR3. The germline V and J ends were trimmed by 0 bases and 0 bases, with 6 bases remaining between them. This CDR3 reads CASSPPTVSYEQYF. As DNA, the CDR3 is TGTGCCAGCTCACCACCGACAGTCTCCTACGAGCAGTACTTC.

This clone was seen many times. The V gene is TRBV9, the J gene TRBJ1-5; possible D gene TRBD1, 6 bases. The CDR3 runs 15 residues. V lost 0 bases to trimming and J lost 4 bases, with 11 bases between them. From germline, CDR1 is SGDLS and CDR2 YYNGEE. The CDR3 region has the DNA TGTGCCAGCAGCGTAGGGGAAGGGGGTAATCAGCCCCAGCATTTT. It translates to CASSVGEGGNQPQHF.

This clone was counted a single time. The chain is built from TRBV11-2 and TRBJ1-4; TRBD1 agrees at 8 bases. Looked up from germline, CDR1 is SGHAT and CDR2 is FQNNGV. V shed 0 bases, J shed 8 bases, and the junction held 5 bases outside the gene matches. The CDR3 sequence is 15 residues long. CDR3 coding DNA: TGTGCCAGCAGCTTAGATGGACAGGGTCGGGAAAAACTGTTTTTT. Encoded protein: CASSLDGQGREKLFF.

The chain links TRBV6-6 to TRBJ2-7; the match to TRBD2 covers 9 bases. Looked up from germline, CDR1 is MNHNY and CDR2 is SVGAGI (reference sequence). The ends lost 5 bases at V and 3 bases at J; junction bases unmatched: 5. This CDR3 is built from 14 residues. CDR3 sequence (DNA): TGTGCCAGCAGTCAGTCTAGCGGGATCTACGAGCAGTACTTC. Translating gives CASSQSSGIYEQYF.

The chain combines TRBV11-2 with TRBJ2-7; 11 nucleotides agree with TRBD2. J was trimmed by 3 bases and V by 3 bases; bases with no gene match: 7. Germline V gene lookup returns CDR1 SGHAT and CDR2 FQNNGV. The CDR3 is 16 residues long. The CDR3 here is CASSFRGTSGVYEQYF. DNA for the CDR3: TGTGCCAGCAGCTTTCGCGGGACTAGCGGAGTCTACGAGCAGTACTTC.

The table lists this clone with a count of one. This sequence joins TRBV5-4 and TRBJ2-3; tentatively, D is TRBD2 (6 bases). The V gene lost 1 base and the J gene lost 3 bases, with 18 bases spanning the gap. Germline assignment: CDR1 SGHNT and CDR2 YYREEE (reference sequence). The CDR3 runs to 17 residues. Here the CDR3 reads CASSLKSQAGGTDTQYF. DNA of the CDR3: TGTGCCAGCAGCTTGAAATCCCAAGCGGGCGGAACAGATACGCAGTATTTT.

The rearrangement joins TRBV5-1 to TRBJ2-7; 9 bases match TRBD1. The germline gives CDR1 SGHRS, CDR2 YFSETQ. The ends lost 2 bases at V and 6 bases at J; junction bases unmatched: 9. The CDR3 has 15 amino acids. The CDR3 is CASSFTGGSSPEQYF. The CDR3 nucleotides are TGCGCCAGCAGCTTTACAGGGGGCTCTTCTCCCGAGCAGTACTTC.

This chain joins TRBV7-6 and TRBJ2-5, with D possibly matching TRBD2 (5 bases). Germline V gene data show CDR1 as SGHVS and CDR2 as FNYEAQ. The V end was cut by 0 bases, the J end by 1 base, with 12 bases between. This CDR3 comprises 16 residues. The CDR3 is CASSLAASHLQETQYF. In DNA, the CDR3 is TGTGCCAGCAGCTTAGCTGCTAGCCACCTCCAAGAGACCCAGTACTTC.

The gene calls are TRBV7-8 and TRBJ2-5, with D hard to call. The CDR3 runs 13 residues. Trimming pared 5 bases from V and 7 bases from J, leaving 14 bases between. Germline CDR1 reads SGHVS; CDR2 reads FQNEAQ. The CDR3 coding sequence is TGTGCCAGCAGCGACCTACCCTCAGGGACCCAGTACTTC. Protein sequence: CASSDLPSGTQYF.

CDR3 residues: CASSTRDSQSSYEQYF. The CDR3 bases are TGTGCCAGCAGCACCCGTGACAGTCAGAGCTCCTACGAGCAGTACTTC. The chain combines TRBV21-1 with TRBJ2-7; the table's D call of TRBD1 was not tested on the DNA. TRBV21-1 is a documented pseudogene. The CDR3 totals 16 residues.

The rearrangement joins TRBV28 to TRBJ2-7; 9 bases line up with TRBD1. The junction had 7 bases not matched to a gene; V was cut back by 5 bases and J by 2 bases. The germline CDR1 and CDR2 sequences are MDHEN and SYDVKM. CDR3 size: 15 residues. CDR3 loop: CASSGLQGATYEQYF. CDR3 DNA sequence: TGTGCCAGCAGTGGTTTACAGGGGGCGACCTACGAGCAGTACTTC.

This chain joins TRBV6-6 and TRBJ1-3; D uncertain. Trimming took off 0 bases at V and 2 bases at J, with 5 bases between the two ends. This CDR3 region has 14 residues. Germline V gene lookup returns CDR1 MNHNY and CDR2 SVGAGI (reference sequence). The CDR3, as DNA: TGTGCCAGCAGTTACTCAGTGGCTGGAAACACCATATATTTT. Its protein is CASSYSVAGNTIYF.

V gene TRBV28 combines with J gene TRBJ1-5, with D possibly TRBD1 on 6 matching bases. The CDR3 is made up of 16 amino acids. Trimming stripped 10 bases from V and 0 bases from J, with 19 bases between. Germline assignment: CDR1 MDHEN and CDR2 SYDVKM. CDR3 amino acids: CATGLTGSYSNQPQHF. In DNA form, the CDR3 reads TGTGCCACCGGATTGACAGGTTCCTATAGCAATCAGCCCCAGCATTTT.

The rearrangement joins TRBV6-5 to TRBJ1-2; maybe TRBD1 (6 bases). The length of the CDR3 is 11 residues. Trimming pared 8 bases from V and 2 bases from J, leaving 6 bases between. Germline-derived CDR1 and CDR2 are MNHEY and SVGAGI. CDR3 DNA: TGTGCCAGCGGACAGAACTATGGCTACACCTTC. It translates to CASGQNYGYTF.

This rearrangement joins TRBV11-2 to TRBJ2-7; D unclear. V lost 1 base, J lost 3 bases, and 10 bases lay in between. This CDR3 has 14 amino acids. Germline V gives CDR1 SGHAT, CDR2 FQNNGV. CDR3 loop: CASSLVLSGYEQYF. As DNA, the CDR3 is TGTGCCAGCAGCTTAGTTCTGTCAGGCTACGAGCAGTACTTC.

The chain joins TRBV27 to TRBJ2-7; TRBD1 agrees at 12 bases. The CDR3 sequence is 16 residues long. The germline CDR1 and CDR2 sequences are MNHEY and SMNVEV (reference sequence). V lost 5 bases, J lost 7 bases, and 12 bases stayed unmatched. The CDR3 here is CASSPASGQGASEQYF. In DNA form, the CDR3 reads TGTGCCAGCAGTCCCGCCTCGGGACAGGGGGCGAGTGAGCAGTACTTC.

The chain links TRBV7-3 to TRBJ2-3; D might be TRBD2 (6 bases). V was cut by 9 bases and J by 2 bases, with 15 bases left in between. The CDR3 is 14 amino acids. CDR1 is SGHTA and CDR2 is FQGTGA in the germline V gene. CDR3 amino acids: CASKLGGATDTQYF. CDR3 in DNA: TGTGCCAGTAAACTCGGAGGGGCCACAGATACGCAGTATTTT.

V and J are TRBV5-1 and TRBJ2-1; 7 positions match TRBD2. The CDR3 has 17 amino acids. Germline assignment: CDR1 SGHRS and CDR2 YFSETQ. V lost 0 bases to trimming and J lost 7 bases; unmatched junction nucleotides: 13. The CDR3 loop reads CASSLEIAGARGNEQFF. CDR3 nucleotides: TGCGCCAGCAGCTTGGAAATTGCGGGAGCTCGCGGGAATGAGCAGTTCTTC.

The chain employs TRBV30 and TRBJ2-5; 9 bases map to TRBD2. CDR3 size: 17 residues. After removal of 1 base from V and 2 bases from J, the junction contained 11 bases not matched to a gene. Per the germline V gene, CDR1 is GTSNPN and CDR2 is SVGIG (reference sequence). The CDR3 loop is CAWSAGTSLGGQETQYF. The CDR3 DNA is TGTGCCTGGAGTGCCGGGACTAGCCTAGGGGGACAAGAGACCCAGTACTTC.

V usage is TRBV7-8 and J usage is TRBJ1-1; 7 positions match TRBD1. This CDR3 contains 13 residues. V was clipped by 5 bases and J by 9 bases; unmatched bases: 9. Germline V gives CDR1 SGHVS, CDR2 FQNEAQ. CDR3 sequence reads: CASSIQTGTKAFF. The DNA of the CDR3 is TGTGCCAGCAGCATACAGACAGGGACGAAAGCTTTCTTT.

This clone was observed a few times. This chain links TRBV9 with TRBJ2-5; no firm D call. Looked up from germline, CDR1 is SGDLS and CDR2 is YYNGEE. This CDR3 has 15 residues. Trimming removed 4 bases at V and 1 base at J, with 14 bases between. The CDR3 DNA reads as TGTGCCAGCAGCCCACAAGTCTCGGGCCAAGAGACCCAGTACTTC. The encoded protein is CASSPQVSGQETQYF.

V is TRBV5-1 and J is TRBJ2-7; tentative D call: TRBD2 (5 bases). The CDR3 sequence is 14 residues long. V lost 0 bases and J lost 5, with 12 bases in between. Germline V gene lookup returns CDR1 SGHRS and CDR2 YFSETQ. CDR3 bases: TGCGCCAGCAGCTTGGGCGAGGGAAGGAACGAGCAGTACTTC. It encodes CASSLGEGRNEQYF.

V is TRBV7-2 and J is TRBJ2-7; D perhaps matches TRBD1 (5 bases). This CDR3 comprises 15 residues. Germline V CDR1 and CDR2: SGHTA, FQGNSA. V lost 5 bases, J lost 0 bases, and 14 bases lay in between. CDR3 coding DNA: TGTGCCAGCAGCCAAGGGGCAGCAAACTCCTACGAGCAGTACTTC. Translating gives CASSQGAANSYEQYF.

The chain has TRBV28 and TRBJ1-1; D may be TRBD1 (5 bases). Germline loops: CDR1 MDHEN, CDR2 SYDVKM. The CDR3 runs 13 residues. Trimming left V 5 bases short and J 5 bases short, with 12 bases between. The CDR3 region is CASSARDRTEAFF. Written as DNA, the CDR3 is TGTGCCAGCAGTGCCCGGGACCGAACTGAAGCTTTCTTT.

The genes are TRBV7-3 and TRBJ2-2; the D gene is possibly TRBD2 (6 bases). The CDR3 has 16 amino acids. CDR1 is SGHTA and CDR2 is FQGTGA in the germline V gene. V lost 5 bases and J lost 1, with 14 bases in between. CDR3 sequence reads: CASSLTAGWNTGELFF. Here the CDR3 DNA reads TGTGCCAGCAGCCTCACGGCGGGGTGGAACACCGGGGAGCTGTTTTTT.

The rearrangement joins TRBV14 to TRBJ1-1; 7 bases are a match to TRBD1. With 4 bases clipped from V and 3 bases from J, the junction kept 2 bases outside the gene matches. Germline CDR1 and CDR2: SGHDN and FVKESK. The CDR3 sequence is 13 residues long. The CDR3 is CASSRQGDTEAFF. As DNA, the CDR3 is TGTGCCAGCAGCCGACAGGGTGACACTGAAGCTTTCTTT.

This chain connects TRBV18 to TRBJ1-5; 8 bases agree with TRBD1. This CDR3 is built from 15 residues. Per germline, CDR1 KGHSH and CDR2 LQKENI. V shed 4 bases and J 1 base; nucleotides not matched to a gene: 3. The CDR3 coding sequence is TGTGCCAGCTCACAGGACAGGGTCAGCAATCAGCCCCAGCATTTT. This gives the protein CASSQDRVSNQPQHF.

V gene TRBV5-1 combines with J gene TRBJ2-1; the match to TRBD1 covers 7 bases. Germline values: CDR1 SGHRS, CDR2 YFSETQ. This CDR3 is 14 amino acids long. V was clipped by 4 bases and J by 7 bases; unmatched bases: 8. CDR3 sequence: CASSPSDRWNEQFF. The CDR3 DNA reads TGCGCCAGCAGCCCTTCGGACAGGTGGAATGAGCAGTTCTTC.

The chain is built from TRBV6-1 and TRBJ1-2; TRBD1 is a possible D gene (5 bases). CDR1 MNHNS and CDR2 SASEGT come from the germline V gene. CDR3 length: 15 residues. V lost 4 bases to trimming and J lost 1 base, with 13 bases between them. The CDR3 region is CASSARDGSNYGYTF. The CDR3 DNA reads as TGTGCCAGCAGTGCCCGGGACGGAAGTAACTATGGCTACACCTTC.

This chain uses TRBV6-5 with TRBJ2-1, with D maybe TRBD1 (5 bases). In germline, CDR1 is MNHEY, CDR2 SVGAGI. Deletions cut 2 bases from V and 3 bases from J, with 11 bases between. There are 15 residues in the CDR3. The CDR3 sequence: CASSYEWQGYNEQFF. Here the CDR3 DNA reads TGTGCCAGCAGTTACGAGTGGCAGGGCTACAATGAGCAGTTCTTC.

The gene calls are TRBV2 and TRBJ2-6; D is unresolved. Germline assignment: CDR1 SNHLY and CDR2 FYNNEI. The CDR3 length is 16 residues. V was pared by 6 bases and J by 3 bases, with 15 bases between. The DNA for the CDR3 is TGTGCCAGCAGCCCCTCGCCTCCTCGTGGGGCCAACGTCCTGACTTTC. It translates to CASSPSPPRGANVLTF.